This TCR beta chain was obtained from a study of cytomegalovirus exposure and HLA in healthy donors. Each of the donors was a healthy bone marrow donor. PCR primers comprised 60 Vbeta and 13 Jbeta primers. In the authors' workflow: Around 80 million unique TCR beta chains, roughly 11 million of them shared, were counted by a later analysis. Here immunoSEQ multiplex PCR was the method, and the copy in TCRdb shows in-frame clones only, minus some. The V and J calls and the clone size are those of that table, but D and trimming were determined from the DNA. The table lists under 200,000 clones, 65% to 70% of them singletons, with roughly 4.4% in the top ten. Study results and limitations: When analyzed later, a missense DCLRE1C variant was found to be linked to TCR beta V- and J-gene trimming. Specificity for CMV antigens was confirmed in vitro for three of the CMV-associated chains.

As concerns this clone: The antigen is undetermined.

The receptor's source is a woman between 18 and 30 years old in good health and CMV-seropositive. The sequenced sample was PBMCs.

The CDR3 DNA reads as TGTGCCAGCAGTTCTACAAACGACAGGGGCCGACTCTCTGGAAACACCATATATTTT. It is translated as CASSSTNDRGRLSGNTIYF. The chain employs TRBV27 and TRBJ1-3; 8 nucleotides agree with TRBD1. Per the germline V gene, CDR1 is MNHEY and CDR2 is SMNVEV (reference sequence). V shed 4 bases, J shed 0 bases, and the junction held 14 bases outside the gene matches. The CDR3 consists of 19 residues.